The clone carrying this T cell receptor (beta chain) has ten or more counts. Its specificity is unknown. The CDR3 has 17 amino acids. Germline V CDR1 and CDR2: LGHDT, YNNKEL (reference sequence). The ends were cut back, 0 bases at V and 0 bases at J, with 12 bases in the middle. The unsorted libraries were generated from a total of 2 million PBMCs, which had been stored in RNAlater at -80 C. These data come from a study of neurological immune-mediated disorders. Study-level information: Within the group of 34 multiple sclerosis patients, approximately 30 were relapsing-remitting, while 3 were secondary progressive. General study points: When repertoires were grouped phylogenetically, those of 18 of 34 multiple sclerosis patients fell into one related-CDR3 cluster, a possible signature.

MiXCR, run by TCRdb on the 5' RACE reads, gives a single entry per CDR3 protein. The sample shows about 46,000 distinct CDR3 sequences, roughly 4.4% of them seen only once. The rearrangement uses TRBV3-1 and TRBJ2-4; no clear D gene. The specimen was PBMCs. This TCR derives from a woman aged 60-75 years with multiple sclerosis. As DNA, the CDR3 is TGTGCCAGCAGCCAAGAGAGCCCAAGGTCAGCCAAAAACATTCAGTACTTC. The encoded protein is CASSQESPRSAKNIQYF.